Described below is a single T cell receptor beta chain sequence and its context. The entry originates in a study of control samples from healthy donors and cancer patients. This CDR3 has 12 residues. Trimming took 5 bases from V and 10 from J; bases not matched to a gene: 5. Germline-derived CDR1 and CDR2 are MNHEY and SVGEGT. The table came from immunoSEQ multiplex PCR; TCRdb's copy has only in-frame clones and leaves some out. The sample has 150,000 to 200,000 clones; 70% to 90% are singletons. V gene TRBV6-2 or TRBV6-3 combines with J gene TRBJ2-1, with 7 bases identical to TRBD2. The receptor was derived from a man younger than 40 in good health. Sequencing was done on a sample of blood. The CDR3 is CASSPTSFEQFF. For the CDR3, the DNA is TGTGCCAGCAGTCCGACTAGCTTCGAGCAGTTCTTC.